The T cell receptor (beta chain) under discussion was sequenced for a study of shared clonotypes between healthy human individuals. Looking at the study overall: The plates for each donor numbered three CD4 naive, three CD4 memory, two CD8 naive and one CD8 memory. The study's findings and limits: Non-shared clonotypes showed lower generation probabilities than clonotypes common to all four donors. Naive subsets usually exceeded memory subsets in estimated richness.

Assay execution took place at the deep level. Method: immunoSEQ multiplex PCR; TCRdb's copy keeps in-frame clones and lacks some. The table has around 2,000,000 clones, 85% to 95% seen once; the top ten hold less than 1.5%. CD8 cells regarded as naive lacked CD45RO, were positively chosen for CCR7, and omitted terminally differentiated effector memory CD45RA+ cells. This CDR3 is 15 amino acids long. Per the germline V gene, CDR1 is SGHNT and CDR2 is YENEEA. J lost 5 bases, V lost 5 bases, and 3 bases had no gene match. Notes on this clone: The antigen is unknown.

The clonotype originates from a man aged 18 to 30 in good health. Material for sequencing was naive CD8+ T cells sorted from blood. The chain has TRBV11-3 and TRBJ2-1; 13 bases are shared with TRBD2. CDR3 residues: CASSTSGGVNNEQFF. The CDR3 DNA follows: TGTGCCAGCAGCACTAGCGGGGGGGTTAACAATGAGCAGTTCTTC.